This TCR beta chain emerged from a study of blood T cell repertoires in COVID-19. Whole-study context: The United States, Italy and Spain were the sources of the acute and convalescent COVID-19 samples. Sample material is recorded as cDNA or gDNA derived from T cells, B-cell-depleted T cells, or PBMCs.

Profiling relied on immunoSEQ multiplex PCR, and the TCRdb table lists in-frame clones only, not all of them. The table has 130,000 to 150,000 clones, 85% to 90% seen once. The CDR3 is 13 amino acids. CDR1 and CDR2 from the germline V gene are MDHEN and SYDVKM. V was clipped by 7 bases and J by 3 bases, with 12 bases between them. V usage is TRBV28 and J usage is TRBJ1-1; D gene uncertain. This sequence originates from a man aged 80 or over with acute or convalescent COVID-19. The sequenced sample was peripheral blood. The CDR3 DNA sequence: TGTGCCAGCATAGGGAGTCTTTACACTGAAGCTTTCTTT. Protein: CASIGSLYTEAFF.